This T cell receptor (beta chain) comes out of a study of cytomegalovirus exposure and HLA in healthy donors (dated by TCRdb to about 2017). Concerning the study at large: An earlier analysis of fewer than 750 of the donors reported around 280 Gb of sequence data and around 100 million unique TCR beta sequences obtained from about 180 million T cells. About 300 gigabases of sequencing data and 70 million to 100 million unique TCR sequences made up an early release that covered nearly 650 HLA-typed donors. Of the 350 to 450 genotyped donors, 65% to 90% fell in the genetic ancestry cluster associated with self-reported Caucasian donors. The study aimed to test whether cataloging public T cell receptors could reveal signatures of past pathogen exposure. Using immunosequencing, the study profiled T cell repertoires from some 670 subjects and related those repertoires to cytomegalovirus serostatus. A separate validation cohort of approximately 130 different subjects was used in addition to the roughly 670-subject first cohort. To predict cytomegalovirus infection status, the study combined high-throughput TCR immunosequencing, statistical association of individual TCRs with disease status, and machine learning. To study patterns of TCR occurrence, a later analysis re-analyzed previously published TCR beta repertoires from 650 to 750 donors and added high-resolution HLA genotyping. The later analysis used no new phenotypic data to find candidate immune exposures, relying instead on TCR beta sequences and their occurrence across donors. An earlier analysis of several hundred of the donors used high-throughput TCR beta sequencing to judge whether each TCR beta V gene segment behaved as functional or pseudogenic. Donor age, sex, ethnicity and CMV serostatus were collected together with the repertoire data. A later genetic analysis used genome-wide SNP genotypes for about 65% of the 666 donors, treating that subset as a discovery cohort. All discovery cohort repertoires had been generated on a single sequencing platform. Class I and class II HLA loci were covered by the typing at four-digit resolution. The number of donors typed differed by locus, with roughly 620-630 for A, B, C, DRB1 and DQB1, around 500 for DQA1, 600 to 610 for DPA1, and over 400 for DPB1. Several DR-DQ haplotypes were handled as single units for association and clustering because linkage in the cohort was strong. Among some 400 genotyped donors of the cohort, an average of around 250,000 unique TCR beta nucleotide sequences was sequenced per donor, of which about 19% were non-productive.

V and J lose 0 bases and 9 bases, and a span of 9 bases separates them. CDR3 length: 13 amino acids, cysteine to phenylalanine. CDR3 DNA only is kept here, 39 bases in frame from base 1. CDR1 and CDR2 were assigned from the germline V gene as KGHSH and LQKENI. Turning to this clone: What this receptor recognizes is not known. Per-base qualities were not stored, and no clone one base away is much larger.

In total, 630 or so healthy bone marrow donors made up the cohort. At the time of sampling, all cohort members were nominally healthy, though unrecorded immune exposures were likely present. The donor tested CMV seropositive, placing the donor among the 289 seropositive members of the cohort. Each donor provided a peripheral blood sample, and peripheral blood mononuclear cells were used for TCR beta sequencing. Genomic DNA was extracted from the blood cell samples with the Qiagen DNeasy Blood Extraction Kit. Preparation of the library involved the immunoSEQ multiplex PCR assay. A mixture of 60 forward primers for TCR Vbeta segments and 13 reverse primers for TCR Jbeta segments was used in the multiplex PCR. Amplification of the CDR3 region of rearranged TCR beta genes was performed with a multiplex PCR assay on genomic DNA. On the Illumina HiSeq System, the amplified TCR beta libraries were sequenced as 87-base-pair reads. In the source study's methods: A later analysis counted approximately 84 million unique TCR beta chains across the 670 or so repertoires, and approximately 11 million of these chains were shared by at least two donors. A nearest-neighbor algorithm error-corrected the raw reads and collapsed the reads into unique sequences, merging closely related sequences to remove PCR and sequencing errors. V, D and J gene segments were assigned by aligning CDR3 sequences to IMGT reference sequences. For a sequence to be retained, a match of at least six nucleotides was required to both a V gene segment and a J gene segment. Rearrangements were called productive when the CDR3 lacked stop codons and stayed in frame with V and J; all others were non-productive. Following IMGT convention, CDR3 was defined as the stretch from the second conserved V-encoded cysteine up to the conserved J-encoded phenylalanine. The earlier analysis of about 610 of the donors excluded any sequence lacking an unambiguous match to a single V gene segment. An earlier analysis of under 750 of the donors called V segments functional above 56.7% productive rearrangements and segregating when the between-donor standard deviation exceeded 5%. A statistical classification framework was developed to diagnose cytomegalovirus status using the catalog of TCR beta chain sequences. In a later analysis, V and J genes were assigned by comparing TCR nucleotide sequences against IMGT/GENE-DB human TR gene sequences. Using the TCRdist pipeline, a later analysis assigned CDR3 sequences along with most-parsimonious VDJ recombination scenarios. In a later analysis, each TCR beta chain was defined by its CDR3 amino acid sequence together with its V-gene family, and reads lacking a unique V-gene family were excluded. In a later analysis, fewer than 650 highly shared, low-generation-probability nucleotide sequences were removed to address suspected cross-contamination and a sequencing artifact. In a later analysis, a clonal expansion index for each public chain was calculated from normalized within-repertoire ranks of inferred template counts. In a later analysis, generation probabilities were computed using a VDJ recombination model fitted to out-of-frame rearrangements, and the results were checked against IGoR. In a later analysis, hypergeometric tests were used to score TCR-TCR, TCR-HLA and TCR-CMV co-occurrence, with a repertoire-size bias correction applied to TCR pairs. A later analysis estimated false discovery rates by permuting HLA or CMV assignments 20 times. In a later analysis, co-occurring TCRs were grouped with DBSCAN, and TCRdist sequence similarity was added when clustering was performed within HLA-allele-positive subsets. Co-occurrence clustering excluded repertoires with fewer than 30,000 or more than 120,000 public chains, plus five with anomalous nucleotide sharing. TCRdb took this table from immuneACCESS and kept in-frame rearrangements with V and J called. Such tables lack part of the clones; where checked against another copy, unresolved V genes explain under half of the gap, and the rest is unexplained. That table is the source of V, J and clone size, and D and trimming were worked out from the DNA. The sample data list 70,000 to 75,000 clones, and about 78% of these were observed just once. Around an eighth of the sample goes to the ten largest clones.

General study outcomes and caveats: In both the original and validation cohorts, the classifier was reported to diagnose cytomegalovirus status with high specificity and sensitivity. A further reported finding was that TCR beta sequences accurately predicted the HLA-A and HLA-B alleles for most subjects in the first cohort. According to a later genetic analysis, donors in an Asian-associated ancestry cluster had fewer N-insertions in productive TCRs than the approximately 630-donor mean. A later analysis found that most CMV-associated TCR beta chains appeared HLA-restricted, with HLA associations seemingly driven largely by CMV exposure. For the cohort, immune exposure information was limited to CMV serostatus. In a later analysis, HLA-associated TCR beta chains were found to be more clonally expanded and to have lower generation probabilities than equally common non-associated chains. A later analysis associated 16,951 TCR beta sequences with specific HLA alleles at a false discovery rate of 0.05. Because counts were too low, about 15 rarely observed V segments, including chromosome 9 orphons, were left out of the earlier analysis of 587 of the donors. Because HLA typing was missing for some donors at each locus, association tests included only the typed subset. The study gave a list of some 150 TCR beta chains associated with cytomegalovirus. An earlier analysis of 450 to 750 of the donors showed that most TCR beta V segments appeared in productive rearrangements either about 87% or about 30% of the time, which broadly matched IMGT annotations. Only TCR beta chains were sequenced in this cohort, and the absence of alpha or paired-chain data limited detectable features. The 87-base-pair reads could not distinguish some IMGT-functional V segments, including TRBV6-2 and TRBV6-3, so those segments were excluded. Sequencing depth was assumed to be roughly uniform across donors in the presence/absence analyses, though that assumption may not hold. A later analysis reported that several top co-occurrence clusters appeared linked to parvovirus B19, influenza, CMV and Epstein-Barr virus. Linkage disequilibrium might explain the correlated functional status among segregating V segments, but an unknown experimental factor could not be excluded. A cluster of highly shared sequence variants was judged likely to be a technical artifact of the sequencing pipeline. Most TCR sequences were seen in very few donors, while some public TCRs were found in many individuals. According to the authors, the approach could potentially be generalized to other disease states and immunological phenotypes. Assigning TCR associations to individual alleles was difficult when HLA alleles, especially DR and DQ, strongly co-occurred. An association between a missense DCLRE1C variant and V-gene and J-gene trimming of TCR beta chains was found in a later genetic analysis and replicated in an independent cohort. In vitro tests confirmed that a few of the cytomegalovirus-associated TCR beta chains recognize cytomegalovirus antigens. A later analysis found that TCR association rates varied across HLA loci, with DRB1 alleles showing the most associated TCRs and HLA-C alleles the fewest.

The receptor was isolated from a woman aged 40 to 49 in good health and CMV-seropositive. Here the chain combines TRBV18 and TRBJ2-1, with no reliable assignment of the D segment. Sequencing input: PBMCs. The CDR3 sequence is CASSPPPTVEQFF. The nucleotide sequence reads as follows: TGTGCCAGCTCACCACCCCCTACGGTTGAGCAGTTCTTC.